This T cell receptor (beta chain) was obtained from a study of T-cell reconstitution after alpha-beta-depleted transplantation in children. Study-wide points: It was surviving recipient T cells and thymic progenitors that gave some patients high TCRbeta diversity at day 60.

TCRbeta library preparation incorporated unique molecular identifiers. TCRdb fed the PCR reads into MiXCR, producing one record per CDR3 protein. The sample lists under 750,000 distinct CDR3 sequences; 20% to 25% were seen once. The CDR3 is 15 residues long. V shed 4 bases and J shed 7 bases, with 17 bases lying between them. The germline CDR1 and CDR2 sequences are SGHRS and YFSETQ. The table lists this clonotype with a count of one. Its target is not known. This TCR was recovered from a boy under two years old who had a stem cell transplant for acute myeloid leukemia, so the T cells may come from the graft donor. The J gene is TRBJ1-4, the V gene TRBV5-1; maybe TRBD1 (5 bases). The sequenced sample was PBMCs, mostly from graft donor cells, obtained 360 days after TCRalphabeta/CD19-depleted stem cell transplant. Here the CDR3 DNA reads TGCGCCAGCAGCCTGACAGTAGGGCGGAGTGAAAAACTGTTTTTT. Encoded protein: CASSLTVGRSEKLFF.